This TCR beta chain was captured in a study of OX40 agonist ivuxolimab in advanced cancers. CDR1 is SGDLS, CDR2 YYNGEE, per germline. V was clipped by 4 bases and J by 11 bases, with 24 bases between them. This CDR3 region has 15 residues. Data came from immunoSEQ multiplex PCR; TCRdb stores just in-frame clones and leaves some out. The sample lists nearly 85,000 clones; about 86% were seen once. About this clone itself: Antigen specificity is unknown.

Notes on the study in general: The antigens recognized by the expanded peripheral T cells, that is their antigen specificity, were not determined. Dose levels from 0.1 to 3.0 mg/kg saw CD4+ and CD8+ blood T cells expand clonally by week 6.

This TCR came from an adult with an advanced solid tumor such as melanoma, head and neck, liver or kidney cancer. The sample was CD4+ or CD8+ T cells sorted from blood, taken in a trial of the OX40 agonist ivuxolimab. The chain has TRBV9 and TRBJ1-2; possibly TRBD1 for D (5 bases). CDR3 sequence: CASSTSGRVLYEYTF. DNA for the CDR3: TGTGCCAGCAGCACGAGCGGCAGGGTACTCTATGAATACACCTTC.